The 20 T cell receptor beta chains listed next were all sequenced from one sample in a study of blood T cell repertoires in COVID-19 (TCRdb year 2020). Receptor libraries were prepared by the immunoSEQ multiplex PCR assay. TCRdb took this table from immuneACCESS and kept in-frame rearrangements with V and J called. Such tables lack part of the clones; where checked against another copy, unresolved V genes explain under half of the gap, and the rest is unexplained. The sample table records 250,000 or so clones; 80% to 90% of these occur just once. The ten largest account for around 3.1% of the sample. The specimen sequenced was PBMCs or T cells enriched from blood (not recorded which). The source is a woman in her 40s who had been exposed to COVID-19.

The chain couples TRBV7-9 to TRBJ1-1; 11 bases align to TRBD1. V lost 8 bases and J lost 8; bases outside the gene matches: 4. The CDR3 spans 12 residues. The germline V gene encodes CDR1 SEHNR and CDR2 FQNEAQ (reference sequence). CDR3 sequence reads: CASSWTGGEAFF. DNA of the CDR3: TGTGCCAGCTCTTGGACAGGGGGCGAAGCTTTCTTT.

The CDR3 DNA sequence: TGTGCCAGCAGCCCAGGAGAGTATAGGGGAAACACTGAAGCTTTCTTT. Residues: CASSPGEYRGNTEAFF. The chain carries TRBV4-2 and TRBJ1-1; TRBD1 might be the D (5 bases). The CDR3 length is 16 residues. Germline V CDR1 and CDR2: LGHNA, YNFKEQ. V lost 4 bases to trimming and J lost 2 bases, with 17 bases between them.

The chain is built from TRBV13 and TRBJ1-4; D not certain. V was shortened by 2 bases and J by 10 bases, with 8 bases between the two germline ends. The CDR3 covers 12 residues. Germline CDR1 is PRHDT and CDR2 is FYEKMQ (reference sequence). DNA for the CDR3: TGTGCCAGCAGCTTATTATCCGGAAAACTGTTTTTT. Amino acids: CASSLLSGKLFF.

The chain employs TRBV27 and TRBJ1-2; maybe TRBD1 (6 bases). Germline CDR1 is MNHEY and CDR2 is SMNVEV (reference sequence). V shed 4 bases and J shed 8 bases, with 14 bases lying between them. The CDR3 runs 13 residues. CDR3 sequence reads: CASSSSQGWGYTF. The CDR3 DNA reads TGTGCCAGCAGTTCGTCCCAGGGGTGGGGCTACACCTTC.

The rearrangement uses TRBV6-5 and TRBJ1-4; TRBD1 matches 7 bases. V shed 6 bases, J shed 5 bases, and the junction held 9 bases outside the gene matches. The CDR3 extends over 15 amino acids. Germline-derived CDR1 and CDR2 are MNHEY and SVGAGI. The CDR3 coding sequence is TGTGCCAGCAGCACCGGGACAGCGGTCAATGAAAAACTGTTTTTT. Residues: CASSTGTAVNEKLFF.

The chain combines TRBV27 with TRBJ1-5; 9 nucleotides agree with TRBD1. CDR1 and CDR2 (germline): MNHEY, SMNVEV (reference sequence). J was trimmed by 7 bases and V by 1 base; bases with no gene match: 5. The CDR3 runs 15 residues. In nucleotides, the CDR3 is TGTGCCAGCAGTTTATTGGGGACAGGGTCCCAGCCCCAGCATTTT. It specifies CASSLLGTGSQPQHF.

J is TRBJ1-2 and V is TRBV25-1; D gene unclear. Between the trimmed V and J ends, which lost 3 bases and 8 bases, there was a span of 13 bases. Germline CDR1 and CDR2: MGHDK and SYGVNS. The CDR3 runs 13 residues. This CDR3 reads CASSDPNSKGYTF. The CDR3 DNA follows: TGTGCCAGCAGTGACCCCAACAGTAAGGGCTACACCTTC.

This chain links TRBV3-1 (or the pseudogene TRBV3-2) with TRBJ1-2; no reliable D call. Germline CDR1 is LGHDT and CDR2 is YNNKEL (reference sequence). The CDR3 loop spans 13 amino acids. The ends were cut back, 4 bases at V and 7 bases at J, with 13 bases in the middle. CDR3 nucleotides: TGTGCCAGCAGCCTGACCGGTCGGAGTGGCTACACCTTC. It specifies CASSLTGRSGYTF.

The chain combines TRBV19 with TRBJ1-4; 9 bases map to TRBD1. J was trimmed by 9 bases and V by 2 bases; bases with no gene match: 7. Germline CDR1 LNHDA, CDR2 SQIVND (reference sequence). The CDR3 length is 15 residues. The CDR3 DNA reads TGTGCCAGTAGTATACACCGGGACAGGGATCAAAAACTGTTTTTT. It is translated as CASSIHRDRDQKLFF.

This chain uses TRBV18 with TRBJ1-2; 7 nucleotides line up with TRBD1. The CDR3 has 12 residues. Trimming took 3 bases from V and 13 from J; bases not matched to a gene: 8. CDR1 is KGHSH and CDR2 is LQKENI in the germline V gene. The CDR3 DNA reads as TGTGCCAGCTCACCCCAGACAGGGTCTCTCACCTTC. It yields the protein CASSPQTGSLTF.

The gene calls are TRBV6-2 or TRBV6-3 and TRBJ2-7; a weak D match, TRBD2 (6 bases). The germline CDR1 and CDR2 sequences are MNHEY and SVGEGT. V dropped 2 bases and J dropped 3 bases, with 11 bases sitting between them. This CDR3 comprises 14 residues. The CDR3 coding sequence is TGTGCCAGCAGTTACAGGCGGGGAAACTACGAGCAGTACTTC. It translates to CASSYRRGNYEQYF.

V is TRBV6-5 and J is TRBJ2-1; 12 bases map to TRBD2. With V trimmed by 5 bases and J by 7 bases, 6 bases remained unmatched. CDR3 length: 15 residues. Germline CDR1 MNHEY, CDR2 SVGAGI. The CDR3 spells CASSPAGLAGNEQFF. The CDR3 coding sequence is TGTGCCAGCAGTCCAGCCGGACTAGCGGGGAATGAGCAGTTCTTC.

The chain recombines TRBV28 with TRBJ2-7, with D perhaps matching TRBD2 (7 bases). Germline CDR1 and CDR2: MDHEN and SYDVKM. The V end lost 7 bases, the J end lost 0 bases, and 22 bases lay between the germline ends. This CDR3 contains 17 residues. In nucleotides, the CDR3 is TGTGCCAGCACCCCTAGCCTCGGGGGGCCGAGCTCCTACGAGCAGTACTTC. This codes for CASTPSLGGPSSYEQYF.

V usage is TRBV7-8 and J usage is TRBJ1-5; D remains ambiguous. V dropped 5 bases and J dropped 4 bases, with 15 bases sitting between them. This CDR3 contains 15 residues. The V gene's germline CDR1 is SGHVS and CDR2 FQNEAQ. The CDR3 spells CASSMDRGRNQPQHF. CDR3 bases: TGTGCCAGCAGCATGGACCGGGGTCGAAATCAGCCCCAGCATTTT.

The V and J genes are TRBV11-2 and TRBJ1-2; D unclear. CDR3 size: 13 residues. CDR1 is SGHAT and CDR2 is FQNNGV in the germline V gene. Trimming pared 0 bases from V and 8 bases from J, leaving 10 bases between. The CDR3 region has the DNA TGTGCCAGCAGCTTAGAAGGGAGAGGAGGCTACACCTTC. As protein: CASSLEGRGGYTF.

The rearrangement links TRBV24-1 to TRBJ2-5; 8 bases align to TRBD2. Germline assignment: CDR1 KGHDR and CDR2 SFDVKD. The CDR3 runs to 15 residues. Trimming cost V 6 bases and J 2 bases; bases outside gene matches: 7. The chain's CDR3 is CATSRAGGPQETQYF. The CDR3 DNA is TGTGCCACCAGTAGGGCGGGGGGCCCTCAAGAGACCCAGTACTTC.

The chain employs TRBV2 and TRBJ2-1, with 10 bases fitting TRBD2. Germline CDR1 reads SNHLY; CDR2 reads FYNNEI. The CDR3 extends over 14 amino acids. V was clipped by 5 bases and J by 9 bases; unmatched bases: 7. The DNA of the CDR3 is TGTGCCAGCAGTTTAGCGGGAGGTGTCGGTGAGCAGTTCTTC. It is translated as CASSLAGGVGEQFF.

The genes are TRBV6-5 and TRBJ2-2; D perhaps matches TRBD2 (5 bases). The V end was cut by 6 bases, the J end by 1 base, with 12 bases between. The CDR3 is made up of 15 amino acids. The V gene's germline CDR1 is MNHEY and CDR2 SVGAGI. CDR3 sequence reads: CASSRSGLNTGELFF. CDR3 coding DNA: TGTGCCAGCAGCAGAAGCGGACTGAACACCGGGGAGCTGTTTTTT.

The J gene is TRBJ1-5, the V gene TRBV7-8; perhaps TRBD1 as D (5 bases). V lost 4 bases, J lost 4 bases, and 11 bases lay in between. The CDR3 spans 14 residues. Germline values: CDR1 SGHVS, CDR2 FQNEAQ. The CDR3 DNA follows: TGTGCCAGCAGCTCTTATGGGGGGAATCAGCCCCAGCATTTT. It specifies CASSSYGGNQPQHF.

The rearrangement joins TRBV12-5 to TRBJ2-1, with 13 nucleotides matching TRBD2. This CDR3 has 17 amino acids. Losses at the gene ends were 1 base for V and 5 bases for J; bases not matched to a gene: 5. Looked up from germline, CDR1 is LGHNT and CDR2 is FRNRAP. CDR3 in DNA: TGTGCTAGTGGTTTGGGGGGACTAGCGGGGATCAACAATGAGCAGTTCTTC. Translated: CASGLGGLAGINNEQFF.